This T cell receptor (beta chain) was found in a study of CD8+CD57+ T cells in acquired aplastic anemia. Looking at the study overall: Sorting CD4+ and CD8+ cells gave DNA averaging approximately 3 ug.

The study, taken as a whole, reports: Any difference that existed in CD8+ Simpson's diversity between patients and controls was not significant. Around 27 sequences, all CD8+ CDR3, were shared between patients and controls.

The template used for profiling TCR beta VDJ and CDR3 was genomic DNA. TCRdb re-called the reads through MiXCR, storing one row per CDR3 protein. The sample shows 400,000 to 450,000 distinct CDR3 sequences, 55% to 70% of them seen only once. About this clonotype itself: Its target is unknown.

The receptor was isolated from a human donor in good health, serving as a control. Sequenced input: sorted CD4+, CD8+, or CD8+CD57+ T cells (not recorded which) from PBMCs.

CDR3 DNA: TGTGCCACGCTACTACTCCTTCCTGGATCACCCCTCCACTTT. Amino acids: CATLLLLPGSPLHF. The chain couples TRBV6-1 to TRBJ1-6; no clear D gene. The germline V and J ends were trimmed by 10 bases and 10 bases, with 20 bases remaining between them. Germline V gene data show CDR1 as MNHNS and CDR2 as SASEGT. The length of the CDR3 is 14 residues.